This passage covers 2 T cell receptor beta chains from one sample sequenced in a study of CD8 T cells in ankylosing spondylitis (dated by TCRdb to the late 2010s). The method was 5' RACE. TCRdb lists the instrument as Illumina HiSeq 2500. TCRdb ran its own pipeline on the public reads, namely fastp trimming at Q25 and MiXCR clone calling, and kept in-frame beta chains. CDR3 protein duplicates are merged, each entry listing the most common genes and DNA. Across this sample there are 130,000 or so distinct CDR3 sequences, with roughly 7.3% seen only once. The biggest ten clones account for 10% to 15% of the sample. Sequencing was done on a sample of blood, either unsorted or a sorted T cell fraction (not recorded which). The receptors derive from a male donor with ankylosing spondylitis or in good health (not recorded which).

This clonotype was seen only a few times. This chain links TRBV5-1 with TRBJ2-1; D gene ambiguous. CDR1 SGHRS and CDR2 YFSETQ come from the germline V gene. V was cut by 4 bases and J by 0 bases, with 8 bases left in between. This CDR3 contains 14 residues. CDR3 region: CASSPRNSYNEQFF. As DNA, the CDR3 is TGCGCCAGCAGCCCCCGGAACTCCTACAATGAGCAGTTCTTC.

The chain carries TRBV5-1 and TRBJ2-2; D call uncertain. Trimming stripped 0 bases from V and 0 bases from J, with 6 bases between. This CDR3 spans 15 amino acids. Germline CDR1 and CDR2: SGHRS and YFSETQ. CDR3 in DNA: TGCGCCAGCAGCTTGGCGGAATCGAACACCGGGGAGCTGTTTTTT. This translates into CASSLAESNTGELFF. The full variable domain, its missing parts supplied by reference TRBV5-1 and TRBJ2-2, is KAGVTQTPRYLIKTRGQQVTLSCSPISGHRSVSWYQQTPGQGLQFLFEYFSETQRNKGNFPGRFSGRQFSNSRSEMNVSTLELGDSALYLCASSLAESNTGELFFGEGSRLTVL.